What follows describes a single TCR beta chain. Its antigen is unknown. Measured with immunoSEQ multiplex PCR; TCRdb has only the in-frame clones, and not every one. The sample gives about 160,000 clones, roughly 90% of which show up once; 4.5% to 7% is in the top ten. The data belong to a study of cytomegalovirus exposure and HLA in healthy donors. Turning to the study itself: Later analysis reported that the approximately 120 validation repertoires shared the platform of the roughly 630 first-cohort repertoires.

This CDR3 has 19 residues. CDR1 SNHLY and CDR2 FYNNEI come from the germline V gene. V was clipped by 6 bases and J by 0 bases, with 21 bases between them. Points from the study as a whole: Three CMV-associated chains proved CMV antigen-specific in vitro.

V and J are TRBV2 and TRBJ2-6; perhaps TRBD1 as D (6 bases). The sequence was collected from a woman aged 25 to 45 in good health and CMV-seronegative. The sequencing sample was made of PBMCs. The CDR3 protein is CASRTGPKTGSSGANVLTF. The CDR3 DNA is TGTGCCAGCAGAACAGGCCCCAAGACAGGTAGCTCTGGGGCCAACGTCCTGACTTTC.